Listed below are T cell receptor beta chains from one sample, sequenced in a study of blood T cell repertoires in COVID-19. Here immunoSEQ multiplex PCR was the method, and the copy in TCRdb shows in-frame clones only, minus some. In the table there are about 100,000 clones, roughly 87% of which are singletons. Material for sequencing was peripheral blood. Receptors were obtained from a woman aged 60-70 years with acute or convalescent COVID-19. The CDR3 runs from the conserved cysteine through the conserved F or W. Each record gives: V gene, clone size, J gene, CDR3 protein. Clone size, where shown, is once, few, many, or a class for clones that have expanded.

v_gene: TRBV18
abundance: .
j_gene: TRBJ2-3
CDR3aa: CASSPRPLAGGLGDTQYF

v_gene: TRBV12-3/TRBV12-4
abundance: .
j_gene: TRBJ1-5
CDR3aa: CASSGQGNQPQHF

v_gene: TRBV18
abundance: .
j_gene: TRBJ1-1
CDR3aa: CASSPQGGNTEAFF

v_gene: TRBV28
abundance: .
j_gene: TRBJ1-1
CDR3aa: CASLRGPTEAFF

v_gene: TRBV19
abundance: .
j_gene: TRBJ1-3
CDR3aa: CASRPDRGQGNTIYF

v_gene: TRBV18
abundance: once
j_gene: TRBJ2-7
CDR3aa: CASSRAGHPYEQYF

v_gene: TRBV30
abundance: .
j_gene: TRBJ1-5
CDR3aa: CAWSTGRGQPQHF

v_gene: TRBV5-1
abundance: .
j_gene: TRBJ1-1
CDR3aa: CASSVSGTGVGTEAFF

v_gene: TRBV5-4
abundance: once
j_gene: TRBJ2-2
CDR3aa: CASTARGTPYTGELFF

v_gene: TRBV18
abundance: .
j_gene: TRBJ2-1
CDR3aa: CASSPSIAGDEQFF

v_gene: TRBV27
abundance: .
j_gene: TRBJ1-4
CDR3aa: CASSALTGGNEKLFF

v_gene: TRBV10-1
abundance: .
j_gene: TRBJ2-1
CDR3aa: CASSSYSQVQFF

v_gene: TRBV10-3
abundance: .
j_gene: TRBJ1-1
CDR3aa: CAISGTTGEAFF

v_gene: TRBV5-5
abundance: once
j_gene: TRBJ2-7
CDR3aa: CASSFGAGVNSYEQYF

v_gene: TRBV6-5
abundance: .
j_gene: TRBJ1-5
CDR3aa: CASSQLQGNQPQHF

v_gene: TRBV2
abundance: .
j_gene: TRBJ1-1
CDR3aa: CASSESAPGEAFF

v_gene: TRBV6-6
abundance: few
j_gene: TRBJ2-7
CDR3aa: CASSYSLLAGDGEQYF

v_gene: TRBV27
abundance: .
j_gene: TRBJ2-3
CDR3aa: CASSLKPSGERADTQYF

v_gene: TRBV19
abundance: .
j_gene: TRBJ2-3
CDR3aa: CASSIGSYTQYF

v_gene: TRBV27
abundance: .
j_gene: TRBJ2-3
CDR3aa: CASSLGASRSTDTQYF

v_gene: TRBV28
abundance: once
j_gene: TRBJ1-2
CDR3aa: CASSLMRNGYTF

v_gene: TRBV6-5
abundance: once
j_gene: TRBJ2-7
CDR3aa: CASSYSWELGSEQYF

v_gene: TRBV19
abundance: .
j_gene: TRBJ1-1
CDR3aa: CASSKHLPWANTEAFF

v_gene: TRBV19
abundance: .
j_gene: TRBJ1-2
CDR3aa: CASSHSLGQGFYGYTF

v_gene: TRBV11-2
abundance: .
j_gene: TRBJ2-1
CDR3aa: CASSLGPEVYNEQFF

v_gene: TRBV10-1
abundance: .
j_gene: TRBJ2-1
CDR3aa: CASRPSVASGSDEQFF

v_gene: TRBV18
abundance: .
j_gene: TRBJ1-5
CDR3aa: CASSPFRTGVPNQPQHF

v_gene: TRBV3-1/TRBV3-2
abundance: .
j_gene: TRBJ1-1
CDR3aa: CASSLRAGEAFF

v_gene: TRBV5-1
abundance: .
j_gene: TRBJ1-1
CDR3aa: CASTSDTEAFF

v_gene: TRBV19
abundance: .
j_gene: TRBJ1-2
CDR3aa: CASQGTGTGGGYTF

v_gene: TRBV12-5
abundance: .
j_gene: TRBJ1-1
CDR3aa: CASGPTGYAFF

v_gene: TRBV6-5
abundance: .
j_gene: TRBJ1-6
CDR3aa: CAIRTGQGSPLHF

v_gene: TRBV5-1
abundance: .
j_gene: TRBJ1-6
CDR3aa: CASSDRQGKSYNSPLHF

v_gene: TRBV19
abundance: .
j_gene: TRBJ2-1
CDR3aa: CASSAGTSPYNEQFF

v_gene: TRBV7-9
abundance: .
j_gene: TRBJ2-2
CDR3aa: CASSSGGGELFF

v_gene: TRBV19
abundance: .
j_gene: TRBJ1-5
CDR3aa: CASSIRDNQPQHF

v_gene: TRBV5-4
abundance: .
j_gene: TRBJ1-1
CDR3aa: CASSKPGQENTEAFF

v_gene: TRBV7-2
abundance: .
j_gene: TRBJ2-2
CDR3aa: CASSLDRLQNTGELFF

v_gene: TRBV6-5
abundance: .
j_gene: TRBJ2-1
CDR3aa: CASNPGQGPYNEQFF